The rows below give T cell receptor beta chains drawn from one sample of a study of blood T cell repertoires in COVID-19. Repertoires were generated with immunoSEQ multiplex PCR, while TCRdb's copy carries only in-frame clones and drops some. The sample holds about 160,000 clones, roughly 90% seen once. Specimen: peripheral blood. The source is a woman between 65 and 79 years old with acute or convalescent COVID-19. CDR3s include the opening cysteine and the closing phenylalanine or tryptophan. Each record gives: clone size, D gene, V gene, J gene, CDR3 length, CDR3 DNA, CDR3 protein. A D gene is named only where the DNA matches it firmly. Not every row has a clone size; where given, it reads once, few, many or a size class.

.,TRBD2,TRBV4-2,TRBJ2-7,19,TGTGCCAGCAGCCAAGAAGAGGGGACTAGCGGGAGGCTCTCCTACGAGCAGTACTTC,CASSQEEGTSGRLSYEQYF
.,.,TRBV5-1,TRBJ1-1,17,TGCGCCAGCAGCTTGGGGGACTTCAGGGCCGAAAACACTGAAGCTTTCTTT,CASSLGDFRAENTEAFF
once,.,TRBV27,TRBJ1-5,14,TGTGCCAGCAGTAGACGGCGGGACGGTCAGCCCCAGCATTTT,CASSRRRDGQPQHF
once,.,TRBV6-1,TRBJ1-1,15,TGTGCCAGCAGTACCCAAGGGGCGGGGTACTCTGAAGCTTTCTTT,CASSTQGAGYSEAFF
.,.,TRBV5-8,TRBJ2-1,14,TGTGCCAGCAGCTTGGCTGGCGGCACCAATGAGCAGTTCTTC,CASSLAGGTNEQFF
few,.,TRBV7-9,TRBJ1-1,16,TGTGCCAGCAGCCTCCGCTGGGGAGCCTTGAACACTGAAGCTTTCTTT,CASSLRWGALNTEAFF
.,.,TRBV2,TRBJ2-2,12,TGTGCCAGCAGGCGGCCTACCGGGGAGCTGTTTTTT,CASRRPTGELFF
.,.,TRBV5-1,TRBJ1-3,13,TGCGCCAGCAGCTTGTCCACTGGAAACACCATATATTTT,CASSLSTGNTIYF
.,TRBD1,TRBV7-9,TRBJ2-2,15,TGTGCCAGCAGCCGTGCCGGGACAGGGGTCGGGGAGCTGTTTTTT,CASSRAGTGVGELFF
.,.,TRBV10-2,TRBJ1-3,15,TGCGCCAGCAGTGATGGTCTGACAGCCCCAAACACCATATATTTT,CASSDGLTAPNTIYF
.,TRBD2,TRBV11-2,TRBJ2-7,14,TGTGCCAGCAGCTTAGACCTGACTAGCATCAAGCAGTACTTC,CASSLDLTSIKQYF
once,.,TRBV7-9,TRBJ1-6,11,TGTGCCAGCTCCGCCCAGGATCCCCTCCACTTT,CASSAQDPLHF
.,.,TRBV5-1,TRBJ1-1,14,TGCGCCAGCAGCTGGGAGAAAATGAACACTGAAGCTTTCTTT,CASSWEKMNTEAFF
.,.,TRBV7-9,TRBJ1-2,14,TGTGCCAGCAGCTTAGAGGGGTCTTGGTATGGCTACACCTTC,CASSLEGSWYGYTF
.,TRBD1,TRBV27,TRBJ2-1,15,TGTGCCGTAGGAATTGGGGGACAGATTTACAATGAGCAGTTCTTC,CAVGIGGQIYNEQFF
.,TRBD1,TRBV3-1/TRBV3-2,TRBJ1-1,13,TGTGCCAGCAGCCAAGCAGGGGGAGGTGAGGCTTTCTTT,CASSQAGGGEAFF
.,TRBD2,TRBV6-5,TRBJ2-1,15,TGTGCCAGCAGTTACGTACTAGCGGCCTACAATGAGCAGTTCTTC,CASSYVLAAYNEQFF
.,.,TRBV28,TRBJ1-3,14,TGTGCCAGCAGTAGGGGTTTAACTGGAAACACCATATATTTT,CASSRGLTGNTIYF
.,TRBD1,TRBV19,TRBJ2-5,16,TGTGCCAGTAGTAAAGGGACAGGGGGCGACTGGGAGACCCAGTACTTC,CASSKGTGGDWETQYF
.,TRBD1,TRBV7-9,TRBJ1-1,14,TGTGCCAGCAGGATAGAGACAGGGAGGACTGAAGCTTTCTTT,CASRIETGRTEAFF
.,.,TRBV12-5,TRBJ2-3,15,TGTGCTAGTGGTGAGGGCCGGGGAGGAACAGATACGCAGTATTTT,CASGEGRGGTDTQYF
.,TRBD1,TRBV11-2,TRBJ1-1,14,TGTGCCAGCAGCATAACAGGGGGCGCGGGGGAAGCTTTCTTT,CASSITGGAGEAFF
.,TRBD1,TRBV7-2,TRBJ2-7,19,TGTGCCAGCAGCTCCCCGGTCCTCAACCCCGGGACAGGGAGACACGAGCAGTACTTC,CASSSPVLNPGTGRHEQYF
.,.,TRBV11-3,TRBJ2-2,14,TGTGCCAGCAGCACGGGACAGAACACCGGGGAGCTGTTTTTT,CASSTGQNTGELFF
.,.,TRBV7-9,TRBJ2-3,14,TGTGCCAGCAGCCCAACCTCGACAACAGATACGCAGTATTTT,CASSPTSTTDTQYF
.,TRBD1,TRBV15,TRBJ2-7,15,TGTGCCACCAGCAGAGGGACAGGGGGCTCCTACGAGCAGTACTTC,CATSRGTGGSYEQYF
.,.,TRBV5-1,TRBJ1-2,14,TGCGCCAGCAGCCCTTCCTCGACAGTCTATGGCTACACCTTC,CASSPSSTVYGYTF
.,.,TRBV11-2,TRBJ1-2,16,TGTGCCAGCAGCTTGTATGGAAGACAGCAGAGAGCTGGCTACACCTTC,CASSLYGRQQRAGYTF
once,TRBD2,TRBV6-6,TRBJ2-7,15,TGTGCCAGCAGTTACGCTAGCGGGAGTCAATACGAGCAGTACTTC,CASSYASGSQYEQYF
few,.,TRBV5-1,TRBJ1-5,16,TGCGCCAGCCGGGGAGGAGGGCTGAATAGCAATCAGCCCCAGCATTTT,CASRGGGLNSNQPQHF
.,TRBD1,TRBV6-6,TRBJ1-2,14,TGTGCCAGCAGGCCCGGGACAGCAAACTATGGCTACACCTTC,CASRPGTANYGYTF
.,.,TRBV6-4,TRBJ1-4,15,TGTGCCAGCAGGGTTACTGCTGCAACTAATGAAAAACTGTTTTTT,CASRVTAATNEKLFF
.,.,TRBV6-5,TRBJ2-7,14,TGTGCCAGCGCCCAAGAACTAGACTCCTACGAGCAGTACTTC,CASAQELDSYEQYF
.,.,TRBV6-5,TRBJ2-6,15,TGTGCCAGCAGTTCACAGGGTTCTGGGGCCAACGTCCTGACTTTC,CASSSQGSGANVLTF
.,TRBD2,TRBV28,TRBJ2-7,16,TGTGCCAGCAGTTTACTATTTAGCGGGAGGTTTTACGAGCAGTACTTC,CASSLLFSGRFYEQYF
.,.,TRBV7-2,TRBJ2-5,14,TGTGCCAGCAGCCCACAGTCGCTCGGAGAGACCCAGTACTTC,CASSPQSLGETQYF
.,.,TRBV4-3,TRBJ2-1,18,TGCGCCAGCAGCCAAGATCTGTGGGGAGTTGGTGGGTACAATGAGCAGTTCTTC,CASSQDLWGVGGYNEQFF
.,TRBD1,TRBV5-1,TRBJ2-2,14,TGCGCCAGCAGGGATACAGGGGACACCGGGGAGCTGTTTTTT,CASRDTGDTGELFF
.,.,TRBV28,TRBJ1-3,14,TGTGCCAGCAGTTTATGGGAGTCTGGAAACACCATATATTTT,CASSLWESGNTIYF
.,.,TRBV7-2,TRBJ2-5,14,TGTGCCAGCAGCTTCGGACAGTCACAAGAGACCCAGTACTTC,CASSFGQSQETQYF
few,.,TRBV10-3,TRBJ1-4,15,TGTGCCACCAGGACATCCGGGGGAGTACAAGAAAAACTGTTTTTT,CATRTSGGVQEKLFF
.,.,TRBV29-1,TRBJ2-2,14,TGCAGCGTTGTCCTGGTCCTAAACACCGGGGAGCTGTTTTTT,CSVVLVLNTGELFF
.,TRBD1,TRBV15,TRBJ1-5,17,TGTGCCACCAGCTCTCCCGTTACAGGGGGCCGGCATCAGCCCCAGCATTTT,CATSSPVTGGRHQPQHF
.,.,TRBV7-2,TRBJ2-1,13,TGTGCCAGCAGCCCTGCTCCAGACAATGAGCAGTTCTTC,CASSPAPDNEQFF
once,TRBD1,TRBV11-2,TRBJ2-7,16,TGTGCCAGCAGCTTTCAACCGGGACAGAAGATCTACGAGCAGTACTTC,CASSFQPGQKIYEQYF
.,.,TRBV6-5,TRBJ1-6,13,TGTGCCAGCAGTTATGAGGGCAATTCACCCCTCCACTTT,CASSYEGNSPLHF
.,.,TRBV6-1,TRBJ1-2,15,TGTGCCAGCAGTGAAGCTGAAACAGGGCGCTATGGCTACACCTTC,CASSEAETGRYGYTF
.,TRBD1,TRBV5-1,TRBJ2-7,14,TGCGCCAGCAGCCCTGGGACAGGCCCCTACGAGCAGTACTTC,CASSPGTGPYEQYF
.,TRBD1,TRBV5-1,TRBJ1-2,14,TGCGCCAGCAGCTCGGGACAGGGGGCGCTTGGCTACACCTTC,CASSSGQGALGYTF
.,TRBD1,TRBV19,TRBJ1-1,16,TGTGCCAGTAGTATACTGGGACAGGGGTTTAGAACTGAAGCTTTCTTT,CASSILGQGFRTEAFF
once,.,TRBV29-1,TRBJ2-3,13,TGCAGCGTCCAGGATCCCAGCACAGATACGCAGTATTTT,CSVQDPSTDTQYF